This TCR beta chain was sequenced for a study of T-cell reconstitution after alpha-beta-depleted transplantation in children. This clonotype was seen only a few times. This sample's TCRbeta library carried unique molecular identifier barcodes. TCRdb itself ran the PCR reads through MiXCR, one entry per CDR3 protein. This table holds 350,000 to 400,000 distinct CDR3 sequences, 10% to 15% found once. With 2 bases removed from V and 4 bases from J, the gap between germline ends came to 11 bases. The CDR3 sequence is 14 residues long. The V and J genes are TRBV12-3 or TRBV12-4 and TRBJ1-1; D possibly corresponds to TRBD1 (6 bases). This specimen consisted of PBMCs, obtained from the stem cell graft. The receptor was isolated from a human donor who donated a stem cell graft to a child with Fanconi anemia. CDR3 DNA sequence: TGTGCCAGCAGTTTAAGGGGGGAAGGCACTGAAGCTTTCTTT. Encoded protein: CASSLRGEGTEAFF.